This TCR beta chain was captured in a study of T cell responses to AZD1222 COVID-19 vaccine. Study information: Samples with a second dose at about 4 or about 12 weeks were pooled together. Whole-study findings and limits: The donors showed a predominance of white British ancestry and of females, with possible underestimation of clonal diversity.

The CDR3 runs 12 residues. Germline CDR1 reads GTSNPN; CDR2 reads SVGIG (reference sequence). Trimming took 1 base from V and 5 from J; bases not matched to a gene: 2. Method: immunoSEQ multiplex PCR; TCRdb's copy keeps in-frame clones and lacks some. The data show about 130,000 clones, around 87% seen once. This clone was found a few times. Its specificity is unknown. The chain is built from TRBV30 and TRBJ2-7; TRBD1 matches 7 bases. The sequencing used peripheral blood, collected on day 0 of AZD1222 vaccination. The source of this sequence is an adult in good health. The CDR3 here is CAWSEQGNEQYF. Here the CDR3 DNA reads TGTGCCTGGAGTGAACAGGGGAACGAGCAGTACTTC.